This T cell receptor (beta chain) is from a study of neurological immune-mediated disorders. Findings and limits, study-wide: Among expanded clones, no CDR3 amino acid sequences were shared across subjects, a pattern suggesting private repertoires in all groups.

Germline loops: CDR1 DFQATT, CDR2 SNEGSKA (reference sequence). Trimming left V 5 bases short and J 2 bases short, with 17 bases between. The CDR3 is 15 amino acids. The method for making cDNA was 5'RACE, and it used 10-nucleotide random UMIs. TCRdb fed the 5' RACE reads into MiXCR, producing one record per CDR3 protein. The table lists under 85,000 distinct CDR3 sequences, roughly 13% of them singletons. This clonotype was counted many times. As yet, its antigen is unknown. This clonotype was obtained from a woman in her fifties or sixties in good health. V and J are TRBV20-1 and TRBJ2-3; D possibly uses TRBD1 or TRBD2 (5 bases each). The sample was PBMCs. The CDR3 reads CSAPAFSGTTDTQYF. Written as DNA, the CDR3 is TGCAGTGCTCCGGCCTTTTCGGGGACCACAGATACGCAGTATTTT.